This TCR beta chain was identified during a study of monozygotic twins with inflammatory bowel disease. Notes on this clonotype: Its antigen is undetermined.

Notes on the study in general: Added variability in patient repertoires may stem from differing immunosuppressive treatments.

Researchers put TCRalpha and TCRbeta cDNA through two nested PCRs lasting approximately 17 and 9 cycles. TCRdb re-called the 5' RACE reads, yielding one record per CDR3 amino acid sequence without DNA. The ten top clones account for around 7.2%, within a sample of 150,000 to 200,000 distinct CDR3 sequences. The germline gives CDR1 DFQATT, CDR2 SNEGSKA (reference sequence). The CDR3 contains 16 residues. This clonotype was sampled from a human donor with ulcerative colitis or Crohn's disease, or a healthy co-twin of an affected twin (not recorded which). Sequencing was performed on blood. This chain joins TRBV20-1 and TRBJ2-1; TCRdb designates TRBD2, a call that cannot be tested without DNA. CDR3 amino acids: CSARDDGRATYNEQFF.